Listed below are T cell receptor beta chains from one sample, sequenced in a study of cytomegalovirus exposure and HLA in healthy donors. TCRdb keeps only in-frame clones here, not all; method: immunoSEQ multiplex PCR. The repertoire holds 90,000 to 140,000 clones, around 77% seen once, with about 8.6% in the top ten. Sample: PBMCs. These TCRs come from a woman aged 40 to 50 in good health and CMV-seropositive. Both conserved end residues are part of each CDR3. A D gene is named only where the DNA matches it firmly. Size is stated for part of the rows, as once, few or many counts, or as a class when the clone is expanded.

TRBV2,.,TRBJ2-1,.,CASSVGGSSYNEQFF,TGTGCCAGCAGTGTCGGCGGAAGCTCCTACAATGAGCAGTTCTTC
TRBV5-4,TRBD1,TRBJ2-7,.,CASSLGTGTYEQYF,TGTGCCAGCAGCTTGGGGACAGGGACCTACGAGCAGTACTTC
TRBV18,.,TRBJ1-1,.,CASSPKVVQYADEAFF,TGTGCCAGCTCACCAAAGGTTGTACAGTACGCAGACGAAGCTTTCTTT
TRBV19,TRBD1,TRBJ2-6,.,CASSIAWDSLNSGANVLTF,TGTGCCAGTAGTATAGCCTGGGACAGTTTAAACTCTGGGGCCAACGTCCTGACTTTC
TRBV28,.,TRBJ1-4,.,CASSSGGATTNEKLFF,TGTGCCAGCAGTTCCGGGGGGGCAACGACTAATGAAAAACTGTTTTTT
TRBV10-3,.,TRBJ2-5,once,CAISPGTTSPWSETQYF,TGTGCCATCAGTCCCGGGACCACTAGCCCCTGGTCGGAGACCCAGTACTTC
TRBV5-1,.,TRBJ2-2,.,CASSTEWGGGELFF,TGCGCCAGCAGCACGGAGTGGGGAGGCGGGGAGCTGTTTTTT
TRBV4-3,TRBD1,TRBJ2-3,.,CASSPRVGGASTDTQYF,TGCGCCAGCAGCCCAAGGGTAGGGGGCGCTAGCACAGATACGCAGTATTTT
TRBV5-6,.,TRBJ2-7,.,CASSLSPTQGGEQYF,TGTGCCAGCAGCTTGTCCCCAACACAGGGTGGCGAGCAGTACTTC
TRBV28,.,TRBJ1-3,.,CASSLFPNLRLTGNTIYF,TGTGCCAGCAGTTTGTTTCCCAACCTACGACTAACTGGAAACACCATATATTTT
TRBV4-2,TRBD2,TRBJ2-7,.,CASSQEAGAYEQYF,TGTGCCAGCAGCCAAGAGGCGGGAGCCTACGAGCAGTACTTC
TRBV2,TRBD1,TRBJ1-4,once,CASSGLGGRYEKLFF,TGTGCCAGCAGTGGGTTAGGGGGCCGTTATGAAAAACTGTTTTTT
TRBV28,.,TRBJ2-3,.,CASSSALSTDTQYF,TGTGCCAGCAGCTCCGCGCTAAGCACAGATACGCAGTATTTT
TRBV4-3,TRBD1,TRBJ1-1,medium-sized,CASSQDRGQGTTEAFF,TGCGCCAGCAGCCAAGATCGGGGACAGGGGACCACTGAAGCTTTCTTT
TRBV7-2,.,TRBJ1-3,.,CASSLNQGLHSGNTIYF,TGTGCCAGCAGCTTAAATCAGGGTCTACACTCTGGAAACACCATATATTTT
TRBV19,TRBD2,TRBJ2-4,.,CASSRGGTMKNIQYF,TGTGCCAGTAGCCGGGGGGGGACAATGAAAAACATTCAGTACTTC
TRBV13,TRBD1,TRBJ1-1,.,CASSLGQGVTNTEAFF,TGTGCCAGCAGCTTAGGACAGGGGGTTACGAACACTGAAGCTTTCTTT
TRBV4-1,.,TRBJ1-5,.,CASSQDGANQPQHF,TGCGCCAGCAGCCAAGATGGGGCCAATCAGCCCCAGCATTTT
TRBV7-2,.,TRBJ2-7,.,CASSLGGQFPEQYF,TGTGCCAGCAGCTTAGGGGGACAATTTCCCGAGCAGTACTTC
TRBV28,.,TRBJ2-7,.,CASIFSGARREQYF,TGTGCCAGCATCTTTAGTGGGGCGAGGAGAGAGCAGTACTTC
TRBV7-9,.,TRBJ2-7,few,CSSSLAQAGSSYEQYF,TGTTCCAGCAGCTTAGCACAGGCCGGAAGCTCCTACGAGCAGTACTTC
TRBV28,TRBD2,TRBJ2-4,.,CASSSPPQREWFIQYF,TGTGCCAGCAGTAGCCCTCCCCAGCGGGAGTGGTTCATTCAGTACTTC
TRBV7-9,TRBD2,TRBJ2-1,.,CASSFTPWGGGTYNEQFF,TGTGCCAGCAGCTTTACACCCTGGGGCGGGGGGACTTACAATGAGCAGTTCTTC
TRBV29-1,TRBD1,TRBJ1-1,.,CSVGPTGARRRNTEAFF,TGCAGCGTTGGCCCGACAGGGGCCAGAAGAAGGAACACTGAAGCTTTCTTT
TRBV28,.,TRBJ1-3,.,CASSPGFWPPGGFSGNTIYF,TGTGCCAGCAGCCCCGGTTTTTGGCCTCCCGGGGGGTTCTCTGGAAACACCATATATTTT
TRBV27,.,TRBJ2-1,few,CASSLLPGDIWQFF,TGTGCCAGCAGTTTATTGCCCGGGGACATTTGGCAGTTCTTC